These T cell receptor beta chains were read from a single sample in a study of blood T cell repertoires in COVID-19. Clones were read by immunoSEQ multiplex PCR, and TCRdb kept only the in-frame ones, dropping some. Among over 90,000 clones listed, around 88% were seen once. Material for sequencing was peripheral blood. All receptors derive from a man older than 75 with acute or convalescent COVID-19. The CDR3 runs from the conserved cysteine through the conserved F or W. D genes are given only for firm matches. A clone size is listed for some rows: how often the clone was seen (once, few, many), or a class if it is expanded.

J,D,V,size,DNA,CDR3
TRBJ2-7,TRBD1,TRBV6-2/TRBV6-3,NA,TGTGCCAGCAGTCAGGGGGCCTACGAGCAGTACTTC,CASSQGAYEQYF
TRBJ1-2,TRBD1,TRBV19,NA,TGTGCCAGTAGTGTGGACAGGGGCTATGGCTACACCTTC,CASSVDRGYGYTF
TRBJ2-5,NA,TRBV5-1,NA,TGCGCCAGCAGCTTCGGGCTAAGGACAGAAGAGACCCAGTACTTC,CASSFGLRTEETQYF
TRBJ2-7,TRBD1,TRBV2,once,TGTGCCAGCAGTGAGGGACAGGGGGCTTACTACGAGCAGTACTTC,CASSEGQGAYYEQYF
TRBJ2-7,TRBD1,TRBV19,NA,TGTGCCAGTAGTATCCAGGGGGCGGACGAGCAGTACTTC,CASSIQGADEQYF
TRBJ2-2,NA,TRBV29-1,NA,TGCAGCGTCGGAGCGGGCGGGGAGCTGTTTTTT,CSVGAGGELFF
TRBJ2-7,NA,TRBV30,NA,TGTGCCTGGAGTGGTACGACATCGTCCTACGAGCAGTACTTC,CAWSGTTSSYEQYF
TRBJ2-3,TRBD2,TRBV6-5,NA,TGTGCCAGCGCCGTGACTAGCGGGAGTGCAGATACGCAGTATTTT,CASAVTSGSADTQYF
TRBJ2-7,TRBD2,TRBV19,once,TGTGCCAGTAGCAATCCTAGCGGGAGCTCCTACGAGCAGTACTTC,CASSNPSGSSYEQYF
TRBJ2-2,TRBD2,TRBV6-5,few,TGTGCCAGCAGCTCTAGCGGGACGAACACCGGGGAGCTGTTTTTT,CASSSSGTNTGELFF
TRBJ1-1,TRBD1,TRBV30,NA,TGTGCCTGGAGTGGGGCAGGGACAGGTTTGAACACTGAAGCTTTCTTT,CAWSGAGTGLNTEAFF
TRBJ2-7,NA,TRBV5-4,NA,TGTGCCAGCAGCTTGGGGTACGGTCAGGGTTACGAGCAGTACTTC,CASSLGYGQGYEQYF
TRBJ2-3,TRBD1,TRBV10-3,NA,TGTGCCATCATGGCAGGGGGCATAGATACGCAGTATTTT,CAIMAGGIDTQYF
TRBJ2-7,TRBD2,TRBV10-3,NA,TGTGCCATCAGTCAGACTAGCGGGCGGTCCTACGAGCAGTACTTC,CAISQTSGRSYEQYF
TRBJ1-2,NA,TRBV19,NA,TGTGCCAGTAGTATATCTGCCAGCGGTCGGGGTGGCTACACCTTC,CASSISASGRGGYTF
TRBJ2-1,NA,TRBV3-1/TRBV3-2,once,TGTGCCAGCAGCCAAGGTGGGAGCGACGGGAGAGTTTTTGGGAATGAGCAGTTCTTC,CASSQGGSDGRVFGNEQFF
TRBJ1-6,TRBD1,TRBV3-1/TRBV3-2,few,TGTGCCAGCAGCCAAGATCGCAGGGGGTATTCACCCCTCCACTTT,CASSQDRRGYSPLHF
TRBJ1-1,NA,TRBV5-1,NA,TGCGCCAGCAGCCGCCCCCCGGGGAATCAGAACACTGAAGCTTTCTTT,CASSRPPGNQNTEAFF
TRBJ2-2,NA,TRBV9,once,TGTGCCAGCAGCGTAGAGACTCGCACCGGGGAGCTGTTTTTT,CASSVETRTGELFF
TRBJ2-3,NA,TRBV6-5,once,TGTGCCAGCAGGACAGCTGGGGGCACAGATACGCAGTATTTT,CASRTAGGTDTQYF
TRBJ2-7,NA,TRBV7-2,NA,TGTGCCAGCAGCTTATGGGGTGGACAGAGGAGATCGGGAGAGCAGTACTTC,CASSLWGGQRRSGEQYF
TRBJ2-1,TRBD2,TRBV6-5,NA,TGTGCCAGCAGTTACTCCACCGGGACTAGCCCTTTCTTC,CASSYSTGTSPFF
TRBJ1-6,NA,TRBV28,NA,TGTGCCAGCAGCCAGGGAAGTTCACCCCTCCACTTT,CASSQGSSPLHF
TRBJ2-3,NA,TRBV27,NA,TGTGCCAGCAGTTCGCCCCAAAGGGTAACCGGGGCAGATACGCAGTATTTT,CASSSPQRVTGADTQYF
TRBJ2-5,NA,TRBV11-2,NA,TGTGCCAGCAGCTTAGGGCAGCAAGAGACCCAGTACTTC,CASSLGQQETQYF
TRBJ2-7,TRBD1,TRBV6-5,few,TGTGCCAGCAGAAACCAACAGGGGGCATCCTACGAGCAGTACTTC,CASRNQQGASYEQYF
TRBJ1-4,NA,TRBV27,few,TGTGCCAGCAGTTTCCAGGGAAGGAGGGGTGAAAAACTGTTTTTT,CASSFQGRRGEKLFF
TRBJ1-2,TRBD1,TRBV25-1,NA,TGTGCCAGCAGTGCAGGGGGCCGCTACACCTTC,CASSAGGRYTF
TRBJ2-3,TRBD2,TRBV11-2,NA,TGTGCCAGCAGCATTCGGACTAGTGTCGATACGCAGTATTTT,CASSIRTSVDTQYF
TRBJ1-4,NA,TRBV5-1,once,TGCGCCAGCAGTTCGAGCACCATTAATGAAAAACTGTTTTTT,CASSSSTINEKLFF
TRBJ2-5,TRBD2,TRBV7-8,NA,TGTGCCAGCAGCAGAGGACTAGCGGGAGGGTGGGAGACCCAGTACTTC,CASSRGLAGGWETQYF
TRBJ2-1,TRBD1,TRBV28,NA,TGTGCCAGCAGTCCCCCCGGGACAGAATACAATGAGCAGTTCTTC,CASSPPGTEYNEQFF
TRBJ2-1,NA,TRBV19,NA,TGTGCCAGTAGTATGGTGTGGGGGGAGCGGAGGCTCTACAATGAGCAGTTCTTC,CASSMVWGERRLYNEQFF
TRBJ2-3,NA,TRBV15,NA,TGTGCCACCAGCAGAGGATTTAGCGTCACAGATACGCAGTATTTT,CATSRGFSVTDTQYF
TRBJ2-1,NA,TRBV5-1,NA,TGCGCCAGCAGCTTGCAACTTACGAGCTCCTACAATGAGCAGTTCTTC,CASSLQLTSSYNEQFF
TRBJ2-1,NA,TRBV5-1,NA,TGCGCCAGCAGCTCAGGGGTGGATGAGCAGTTCTTC,CASSSGVDEQFF
TRBJ2-2,NA,TRBV11-2,many,TGTGCCAGCAGCTTAGTACTAGCTGCCGGGGAGCTGTTTTTT,CASSLVLAAGELFF
TRBJ2-2,TRBD2,TRBV19,NA,TGTGCCAGTAGTCCGAGACTAGCGGGAGGGCTCGTGAACACCGGGGAGCTGTTTTTT,CASSPRLAGGLVNTGELFF
TRBJ2-1,NA,TRBV5-1,NA,TGCGCCAGCAGCTTGACAGGGCAGGGAAGCAATGAGCAGTTCTTC,CASSLTGQGSNEQFF
TRBJ2-1,TRBD1,TRBV11-3,NA,TGTGCCAGCAGCGCCGACAGGGGGCCGTACAATGAGCAGTTCTTC,CASSADRGPYNEQFF
TRBJ2-1,TRBD1,TRBV7-6,NA,TGTGCCAGCAGCGTAGGACAGGGCCAACCCAATGAGCAGTTCTTC,CASSVGQGQPNEQFF
TRBJ1-1,NA,TRBV9,NA,TGTGCCAGCAGCGTAGCCCTAAGTGACACTGAAGCTTTCTTT,CASSVALSDTEAFF
TRBJ1-6,NA,TRBV5-1,NA,TGCGCCAGCAGCTTGGTTACCAGGGATAATTCACCCCTCCACTTT,CASSLVTRDNSPLHF
TRBJ2-2,TRBD2,TRBV28,NA,TGTGCCAGCAGCCGACTAGCGGGAGCCGGGGAGCTGTTTTTT,CASSRLAGAGELFF
TRBJ2-5,NA,TRBV6-5,NA,TGTGCCTCGCGGCGGGGAAGGTACCAAGAGACCCAGTACTTC,CASRRGRYQETQYF
TRBJ2-1,NA,TRBV6-5,NA,TGTGCCAGCAGTTACGCCGGGACTCCCTCTTACAATGAGCAGTTCTTC,CASSYAGTPSYNEQFF
TRBJ1-4,TRBD1,TRBV28,NA,TGTGCCCACCGCGACTCGGGGACAGGGGAGGAAAAACTGTTTTTT,CAHRDSGTGEEKLFF
TRBJ2-1,TRBD2,TRBV6-2/TRBV6-3,NA,TGTGCCAGCAGCCCGATAGCGGGAAACTACAATGAGCAGTTCTTC,CASSPIAGNYNEQFF
TRBJ1-2,NA,TRBV6-5,NA,TGTGCCAGCAGTTACGGGCAGGGCCATGGCTACACCTTC,CASSYGQGHGYTF
TRBJ2-1,TRBD2,TRBV24-1,NA,TGTGCCACCAGTGATCAGGGCGGGAGATCGTACAATGAGCAGTTCTTC,CATSDQGGRSYNEQFF
TRBJ2-1,NA,TRBV7-9,NA,TGTGCCAGCAGCTTAAGGCAGGGTTCCTACAATGAGCAGTTCTTC,CASSLRQGSYNEQFF
TRBJ2-2,NA,TRBV21-1,once,TGTGCCAGCAGCAAGTACGCTTTACTTTACACCGGGGAGCTGTTTTTT,CASSKYALLYTGELFF
TRBJ1-1,TRBD1,TRBV28,few,TGTGCCAGCAGTTCATACAGGGGGGCGAACACTGAAGCTTTCTTT,CASSSYRGANTEAFF
TRBJ1-5,NA,TRBV2,NA,TGTGCCAGCAGTTTCGAACCCAGGGAGGGCAATCAGCCCCAGCATTTT,CASSFEPREGNQPQHF
TRBJ1-5,NA,TRBV19,NA,TGTGCCAGTACCCCGAGCGGGATCAGCAATCAGCCCCAGCATTTT,CASTPSGISNQPQHF